These 19 T cell receptor beta chains originate from one sample sequenced in a study of blood T cell repertoires in COVID-19. Repertoires were generated with immunoSEQ multiplex PCR, while TCRdb's copy carries only in-frame clones and drops some. The profile shows about 78,000 clones, roughly 90% of them singletons. The specimen was peripheral blood. The source is a woman of 80 years or more with acute or convalescent COVID-19.

The chain is built from TRBV18 and TRBJ1-1; D not resolved. Germline V gene data show CDR1 as KGHSH and CDR2 as LQKENI. CDR3 length equals 16 residues. V dropped 3 bases and J dropped 0 bases, with 14 bases sitting between them. CDR3 coding DNA: TGTGCCAGCTCACCCCAGCCTTACGGGTTGAACACTGAAGCTTTCTTT. This codes for CASSPQPYGLNTEAFF.

The chain uses TRBV20-1 and TRBJ2-1; tentative D call: TRBD1 (5 bases). Germline CDR1 is DFQATT and CDR2 is SNEGSKA (reference sequence). V was clipped by 0 bases and J by 15 bases, with 12 bases between them. This CDR3 contains 11 residues. The CDR3 loop is CSARDIQGTFF. The CDR3 nucleotides are TGCAGTGCTAGAGATATCCAGGGCACGTTCTTC.

This clone has just one count. This chain links TRBV4-1 with TRBJ2-5, with TRBD2 matching 12 bases. Germline V gene lookup returns CDR1 MGHRA and CDR2 YSYEKL. This CDR3 spans 18 amino acids. Trimming took 11 bases from V and 4 from J; bases not matched to a gene: 20. CDR3: CARRPRGASGGAGETQYF. CDR3 in DNA: TGCGCCCGCCGCCCGCGGGGGGCTAGCGGGGGGGCCGGAGAGACCCAGTACTTC.

There are a few counts of this clone. The chain carries TRBV5-5 and TRBJ1-2; D not resolved. V dropped 2 bases and J dropped 0 bases, with 11 bases sitting between them. Germline V gene data show CDR1 as SGHKS and CDR2 as YYEKEE (reference sequence). The CDR3 extends over 15 amino acids. CDR3 protein: CASSLNGVANYGYTF. In nucleotides, the CDR3 is TGTGCCAGCAGCTTAAACGGGGTGGCTAACTATGGCTACACCTTC.

The CDR3 protein is CASSQGLRGEQYF. CDR3 in DNA: TGTGCCAGCAGCCAAGGATTAAGGGGCGAGCAGTACTTC. The V gene is TRBV4-2, the J gene TRBJ2-7, with D possibly TRBD1 on 5 matching bases. The V end lost 1 base, the J end lost 6 bases, and 10 bases lay between the germline ends. Germline CDR1 reads LGHNA; CDR2 reads YNFKEQ. This CDR3 has 13 residues.

The chain combines TRBV5-1 with TRBJ2-3; 8 nucleotides agree with TRBD2. Germline trimming cut 0 bases from V and 5 bases from J; bases unmatched to any gene: 11. The CDR3 is made up of 17 amino acids. The germline V gene encodes CDR1 SGHRS and CDR2 YFSETQ. CDR3 sequence (DNA): TGCGCCAGCAGCTTGGGCAATCGGGGGGGCCGTCGAGATACGCAGTATTTT. Translation: CASSLGNRGGRRDTQYF.

The chain is built from TRBV27 and TRBJ2-5, with TRBD1 identical over 10 bases. CDR3 size: 16 residues. Germline V lookup: CDR1 MNHEY, CDR2 SMNVEV (reference sequence). With V trimmed by 5 bases and J by 1 base, 7 bases remained unmatched. The CDR3 protein is CASSDWDRGRQETQYF. The CDR3 nucleotides are TGTGCCAGCAGTGATTGGGACAGGGGCCGCCAAGAGACCCAGTACTTC.

V usage is TRBV9 and J usage is TRBJ1-2; 9 nucleotides align to TRBD1. CDR3 length equals 15 residues. Germline V gives CDR1 SGDLS, CDR2 YYNGEE. The J segment lost 4 bases and the V segment lost 0 bases, leaving 4 bases of the junction unmatched. As DNA, the CDR3 is TGTGCCAGCAGCGTAGGTACAGGGGGCATCTATGGCTACACCTTC. This sequence encodes CASSVGTGGIYGYTF. Full variable domain (outside the CDR3, taken from reference TRBV9 and TRBJ1-2): DSGVTQTPKHLITATGQRVTLRCSPRSGDLSVYWYQQSLDQGLQFLIQYYNGEERAKGNILERFSAQQFPDLHSELNLSSLELGDSALYFCASSVGTGGIYGYTFGSGTRLTVV.

This rearrangement joins TRBV11-1 to TRBJ2-2; 7 bases fit TRBD2. Germline lookup yields CDR1 SGHAT and CDR2 FQDESV (reference sequence). Trimming at V came to 5 bases and at J to 8 bases, leaving 8 bases not matched to a gene. The CDR3 length is 14 residues. CDR3 DNA: TGTGCCAGCAGCCCAGGCGGGGGTTGGGGGGAGCTGTTTTTT. It is translated as CASSPGGGWGELFF.

The genes are TRBV9 and TRBJ1-4, with 7 nucleotides matching TRBD1. This CDR3 contains 16 residues. Germline assignment: CDR1 SGDLS and CDR2 YYNGEE. J lost 2 bases, V lost 3 bases, and 7 bases had no gene match. The CDR3 bases are TGTGCCAGCAGCGGACCCCCGGGACAGACTAATGAAAAACTGTTTTTT. Protein: CASSGPPGQTNEKLFF.

The rearrangement joins TRBV3-1 (or the pseudogene TRBV3-2) to TRBJ2-5; TRBD2 agrees at 7 bases. The CDR3 runs 15 residues. Germline V CDR1 and CDR2: LGHDT, YNNKEL (reference sequence). V lost 3 bases, J lost 1 base, and 5 bases stayed unmatched. The CDR3 DNA reads as TGTGCCAGCAGCCAGCTTGGGAGGGGCCAAGAGACCCAGTACTTC. Translating it yields CASSQLGRGQETQYF.

The chain carries TRBV4-2 and TRBJ2-3; 13 bases are a match to TRBD2. The V segment lost 5 bases and the J segment 8 bases; nucleotides outside the gene matches: 16. Germline CDR1 is LGHNA and CDR2 is YNFKEQ. The CDR3 is 18 amino acids. CDR3 residues: CASSVRTSGGALHPTQYF. The CDR3 region has the DNA TGTGCCAGCAGCGTACGAACTAGCGGGGGGGCCCTCCACCCTACGCAGTATTTT.

In its sample, this clone was seen once. J is TRBJ1-2 and V is TRBV7-9; 8 bases map to TRBD1. The ends lost 4 bases at V and 5 bases at J; junction bases unmatched: 6. CDR1 and CDR2 (germline): SEHNR, FQNEAQ (reference sequence). The CDR3 spans 14 residues. CDR3 bases: TGTGCCAGCAGCTCACAGGACAGGGCGTATGGCTACACCTTC. It translates to CASSSQDRAYGYTF.

The V call is TRBV5-1, the J call TRBJ2-5, with 9 bases fitting TRBD1. The J segment lost 5 bases and the V segment lost 4 bases, leaving 9 bases of the junction unmatched. Germline V gene data show CDR1 as SGHRS and CDR2 as YFSETQ. This CDR3 has 15 residues. DNA for the CDR3: TGCGCCAGCAGCCCAGGGGGACAGGGTTGGGAGACCCAGTACTTC. It codes for CASSPGGQGWETQYF.

This clone occurred once. The chain couples TRBV19 to TRBJ1-6, with a tentative D call TRBD1 (6 bases). This CDR3 is built from 14 residues. Germline V gene lookup returns CDR1 LNHDA and CDR2 SQIVND (reference sequence). V was trimmed by 2 bases and J by 10 bases, leaving 12 bases between them. CDR3 DNA: TGTGCCAGTAGTATAACGCAAGGGGGATCACCCCTCCACTTT. As protein: CASSITQGGSPLHF.

This chain joins TRBV5-4 and TRBJ2-5; a possible D gene is TRBD2 (5 bases). Germline assignment: CDR1 SGHNT and CDR2 YYREEE (reference sequence). The length of the CDR3 is 12 residues. Deletions cut 0 bases from V and 5 bases from J, with 5 bases between. The CDR3: CASSLGRETQYF. As DNA, the CDR3 is TGTGCCAGCAGCTTGGGGAGGGAGACCCAGTACTTC.

J is TRBJ2-7 and V is TRBV20-1; 8 nucleotides line up with TRBD1. Germline V CDR1 and CDR2: DFQATT, SNEGSKA (reference sequence). V shed 3 bases, J shed 0 bases, and the junction held 7 bases outside the gene matches. There are 15 residues in the CDR3. In DNA form, the CDR3 reads TGCAGTGCTAGTTCCCCGGGACAGGCCTCCTACGAGCAGTACTTC. It yields the protein CSASSPGQASYEQYF.

Only a few counts were recorded for this clone. Here the CDR3 DNA reads TGTGCCATCAGCCCGGGACAGGGGTACTTGAACACTGAAGCTTTCTTT. Protein: CAISPGQGYLNTEAFF. The V gene is TRBV10-3, the J gene TRBJ1-1, with TRBD1 matching 10 bases. V lost 6 bases, J lost 0 bases, and 7 bases stayed unmatched. The germline V gene has CDR1 ENHRY and CDR2 SYGVKD. The CDR3 extends over 16 amino acids.

This clone is a singleton in its sample. Other DNA sequences in the sample encode the same CDR3. This chain connects TRBV29-1 to TRBJ1-1; the D gene is possibly TRBD1 (5 bases). CDR3 length: 13 residues. V was cut by 5 bases and J by 0 bases, with 10 bases left in between. The germline V gene has CDR1 SQVTM and CDR2 ANQGSEA. CDR3 coding DNA: TGCAGCGTTACCGGACACCTGAACACTGAAGCTTTCTTT. Protein: CSVTGHLNTEAFF.